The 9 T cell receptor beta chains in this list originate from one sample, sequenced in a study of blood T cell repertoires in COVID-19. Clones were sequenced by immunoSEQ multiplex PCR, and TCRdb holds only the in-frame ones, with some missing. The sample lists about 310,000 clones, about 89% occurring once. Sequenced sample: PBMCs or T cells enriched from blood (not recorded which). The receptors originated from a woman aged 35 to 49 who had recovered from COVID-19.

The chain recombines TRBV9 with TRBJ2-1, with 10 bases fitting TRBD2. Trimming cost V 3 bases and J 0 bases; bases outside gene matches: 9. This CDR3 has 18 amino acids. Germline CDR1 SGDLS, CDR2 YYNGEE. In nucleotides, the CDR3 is TGTGCCAGCAGCGACCCAGCGGGAGGGCCCGGCTCCTACAATGAGCAGTTCTTC. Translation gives CASSDPAGGPGSYNEQFF.

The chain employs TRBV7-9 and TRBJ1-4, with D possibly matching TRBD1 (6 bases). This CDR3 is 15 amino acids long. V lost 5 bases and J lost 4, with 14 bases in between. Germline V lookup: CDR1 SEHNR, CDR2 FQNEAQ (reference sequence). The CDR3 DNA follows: TGTGCCAGCAGCCCAGACGACAGGTTTAATGAAAAACTGTTTTTT. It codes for CASSPDDRFNEKLFF.

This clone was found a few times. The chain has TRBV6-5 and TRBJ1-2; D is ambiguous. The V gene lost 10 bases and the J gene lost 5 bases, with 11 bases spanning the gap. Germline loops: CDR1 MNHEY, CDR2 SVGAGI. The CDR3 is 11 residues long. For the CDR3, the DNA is TGTGCCACCTCAAACGGGTATGGCTACACCTTC. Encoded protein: CATSNGYGYTF.

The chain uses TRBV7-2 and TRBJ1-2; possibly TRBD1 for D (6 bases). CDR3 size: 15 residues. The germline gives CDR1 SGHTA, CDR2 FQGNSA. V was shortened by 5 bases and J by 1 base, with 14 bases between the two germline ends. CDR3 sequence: CASSPPVQGNYGYTF. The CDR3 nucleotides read TGTGCCAGCAGCCCGCCGGTACAGGGTAACTATGGCTACACCTTC.

CDR3 loop: CASSLGLAGENEQFF. CDR3 DNA: TGTGCCAGTAGCCTGGGACTAGCGGGAGAGAATGAGCAGTTCTTC. V gene TRBV19 combines with J gene TRBJ2-1; 14 nucleotides line up with TRBD2. The length of the CDR3 is 15 residues. Germline V CDR1 and CDR2: LNHDA, SQIVND (reference sequence). The V gene end was trimmed by 6 bases and the J gene end by 7 bases; junction bases not matched to a gene: 5. Complete variable domain (other parts from reference TRBV19 and TRBJ2-1): DGGITQSPKYLFRKEGQNVTLSCEQNLNHDAMYWYRQDPGQGLRLIYYSQIVNDFQKGDIAEGYSVSREKKESFPLTVTSAQKNPTAFYLCASSLGLAGENEQFFGPGTRLTVL.

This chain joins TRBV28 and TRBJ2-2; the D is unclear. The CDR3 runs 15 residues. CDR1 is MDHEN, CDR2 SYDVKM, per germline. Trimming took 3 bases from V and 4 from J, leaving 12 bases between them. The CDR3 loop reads CASSFSSVVTGELFF. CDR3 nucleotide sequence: TGTGCCAGCAGTTTTAGTAGTGTGGTCACCGGGGAGCTGTTTTTT.

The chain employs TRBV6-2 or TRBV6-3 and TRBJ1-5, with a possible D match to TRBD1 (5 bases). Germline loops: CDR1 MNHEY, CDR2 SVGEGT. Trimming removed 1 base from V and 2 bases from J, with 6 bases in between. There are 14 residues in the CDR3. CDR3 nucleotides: TGTGCCAGCAGTTACTGGGGGGGCAATCAGCCCCAGCATTTT. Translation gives CASSYWGGNQPQHF.

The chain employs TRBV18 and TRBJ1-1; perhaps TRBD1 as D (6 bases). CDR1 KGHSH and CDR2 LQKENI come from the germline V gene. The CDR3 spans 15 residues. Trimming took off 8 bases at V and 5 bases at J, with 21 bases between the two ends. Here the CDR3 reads CASTPASGGRTEAFF. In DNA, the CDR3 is TGTGCCAGCACTCCAGCTTCGGGGGGGCGGACTGAAGCTTTCTTT.

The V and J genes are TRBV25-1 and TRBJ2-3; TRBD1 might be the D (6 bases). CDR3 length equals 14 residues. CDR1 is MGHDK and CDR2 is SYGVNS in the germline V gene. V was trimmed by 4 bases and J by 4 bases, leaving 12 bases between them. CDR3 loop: CASSVPGVADTQYF. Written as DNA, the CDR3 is TGTGCCAGCAGTGTACCAGGGGTAGCAGATACGCAGTATTTT.